The 13 T cell receptor beta chains reported below all come from one sample, sequenced in a study of blood T cell repertoires in COVID-19 (dated by TCRdb to 2020 to 2021). Library preparation used the immunoSEQ multiplex PCR assay. Not all clones reach the TCRdb copy of this immuneACCESS table, which keeps in-frame sequences only. Checked studies attribute under half of the gap to unresolved V genes and leave the rest unexplained. The sample table holds roughly 81,000 clones, of which around 90% were seen once. Less than 6.5% of the sample is taken by the ten largest. Sequenced: peripheral blood. These TCRs come from a man between 40 and 49 years old with acute or convalescent COVID-19.

Details on this clone: One end of the junction varies from germline; a read error may be responsible. The V gene is TRBV27, the J gene TRBJ1-1; TRBD1 agrees at 9 bases. The CDR3 totals 18 residues. The germline CDR1 and CDR2 sequences are MNHEY and SMNVEV (reference sequence). The CDR3 reads CASRLLPRPGQGHTEAFF. The CDR3 DNA sequence: TGTGCCAGCAGGTTATTGCCCCGGCCGGGACAGGGCCACACTGAAGCTTTCTTT.

The CDR3 nucleotides are TGTGCCAGTAGTATGGGGAACAGGGTGGGATCCTACGAGCAGTACTTC. Its protein product is CASSMGNRVGSYEQYF. The V gene is TRBV19, the J gene TRBJ2-7; tentative D call: TRBD1 (6 bases). V gave up 3 bases and J gave up 1 base, with 16 bases separating them. The CDR3 contains 16 residues. Germline V gene data show CDR1 as LNHDA and CDR2 as SQIVND (reference sequence).

V and J are TRBV11-2 and TRBJ2-5; 8 nucleotides agree with TRBD1. This CDR3 is 14 amino acids long. The J segment lost 3 bases and the V segment lost 3 bases, leaving 3 bases of the junction unmatched. Per germline, CDR1 SGHAT and CDR2 FQNNGV. CDR3 sequence reads: CASSLGQVEETQYF. CDR3 DNA: TGTGCCAGCAGCTTGGGACAGGTTGAAGAGACCCAGTACTTC.

This clone was observed once. The gene calls are TRBV29-1 and TRBJ2-6; D is unresolved. The V gene's germline CDR1 is SQVTM and CDR2 ANQGSEA. This CDR3 has 13 residues. With 5 bases removed from V and 0 bases from J, the gap between germline ends came to 5 bases. The CDR3 DNA follows: TGCAGCGTTTCACTCTCTGGGGCCAACGTCCTGACTTTC. Its protein is CSVSLSGANVLTF.

In its sample, this clone was seen once. V gene TRBV7-9 combines with J gene TRBJ2-6; 8 positions match TRBD1. CDR3 length: 17 amino acids. The junction had 5 bases not matched to a gene; V was cut back by 4 bases and J by 0 bases. Germline CDR1 SEHNR, CDR2 FQNEAQ (reference sequence). The CDR3 is CASSSGTGFSGANVLTF. The CDR3 DNA reads TGTGCCAGCAGCTCCGGGACAGGATTCTCTGGGGCCAACGTCCTGACTTTC.

With respect to this clone: One junction end does not reproduce the germline sequence, and a read error may be involved. The chain recombines TRBV7-9 with TRBJ1-2, with 7 nucleotides matching TRBD1. Germline assignment: CDR1 SEHNR and CDR2 FQNEAQ (reference sequence). The CDR3 sequence is 12 residues long. CDR3 residues: CASSAGQAGLPF. The CDR3 DNA reads as TGTGCCAGCAGCGCCGGACAGGCGGGCCTTCCCTTC. Drawing the rest from reference TRBV7-9 and TRBJ1-2, the complete variable domain is DTGVSQNPRHKITKRGQNVTFRCDPISEHNRLYWYRQTLGQGPEFLTYFQNEAQLEKSRLLSDRFSAERPKGSFSTLEIQRTEQGDSAMYLCASSAGQAGLPFGSGTRLTVV.

The rearrangement uses TRBV3-1 (or the pseudogene TRBV3-2) and TRBJ2-5, with TRBD1 as a possible D gene (5 bases). This CDR3 region has 14 residues. CDR1 is LGHDT, CDR2 YNNKEL, per germline (reference sequence). Trimming cost V 0 bases and J 5 bases, with 10 bases left between them. The CDR3 coding sequence is TGTGCCAGCAGCCAAGATCCAGGGTTGGAGACCCAGTACTTC. Its translation is CASSQDPGLETQYF.

This clone has just one count. The J gene is TRBJ2-1, the V gene TRBV14, with no clear D. The V gene lost 4 bases and the J gene lost 8 bases, with 15 bases spanning the gap. The CDR3 totals 14 residues. CDR1 is SGHDN, CDR2 FVKESK, per germline. The DNA of the CDR3 is TGTGCCAGCAGCCCTCGCGGTTGGTCCGATGAGCAGTTCTTC. Translation: CASSPRGWSDEQFF.

The J gene is TRBJ2-3, the V gene TRBV30; TRBD1 is a possible D gene (5 bases). Germline CDR1 reads GTSNPN; CDR2 reads SVGIG (reference sequence). The CDR3 has 13 amino acids. V was trimmed by 2 bases and J by 6 bases, leaving 12 bases between them. The CDR3 nucleotides are TGTGCCTGGAGTAATACAGGTCCGGATACGCAGTATTTT. This encodes CAWSNTGPDTQYF.

The V and J genes are TRBV9 and TRBJ2-2, with 15 bases identical to TRBD2. J lost 3 bases, V lost 6 bases, and 9 bases had no gene match. This CDR3 contains 18 residues. Germline CDR1 is SGDLS and CDR2 is YYNGEE. As DNA, the CDR3 is TGTGCCAGCAAAGGACTAGCGGGAGGGCCTGGCGACACCGGGGAGCTGTTTTTT. It codes for CASKGLAGGPGDTGELFF.

The gene calls are TRBV19 and TRBJ1-1, with D perhaps matching TRBD1 (6 bases). Germline V gene lookup returns CDR1 LNHDA and CDR2 SQIVND (reference sequence). The CDR3 extends over 15 amino acids. V was clipped by 5 bases and J by 3 bases, with 16 bases between them. The CDR3 DNA follows: TGTGCCAGTAGTCCCCGAGGGGGATCGGACACTGAAGCTTTCTTT. It is translated as CASSPRGGSDTEAFF.

The count of this clone is one. The chain links TRBV7-9 to TRBJ1-2, with 8 bases identical to TRBD1. Looked up from germline, CDR1 is SEHNR and CDR2 is FQNEAQ (reference sequence). The J segment lost 4 bases and the V segment lost 2 bases, leaving 12 bases of the junction unmatched. The CDR3 totals 17 residues. Written as DNA, the CDR3 is TGTGCCAGCAGCTTAAATCCCAGGGGGCCCTCGACCTATGGCTACACCTTC. Protein: CASSLNPRGPSTYGYTF.

This clone was counted between two and nine times. The chain recombines TRBV11-2 with TRBJ2-1; 7 nucleotides match TRBD2. The ends lost 0 bases at V and 10 bases at J; junction bases unmatched: 3. The CDR3 is 13 residues long. Germline loops: CDR1 SGHAT, CDR2 FQNNGV. CDR3 region: CASSLDREVEQFF. As DNA, the CDR3 is TGTGCCAGCAGCTTAGATCGGGAGGTAGAGCAGTTCTTC.